This T cell receptor (beta chain) stems from a study of blood T cell repertoires in COVID-19 (TCRdb year 2020). Study-level background: The collaborator samples originated in the United States, Italy and Spain and spanned the acute and convalescent phases of COVID-19. The material from the prospective study consisted of cDNA or gDNA derived from T cells, B-cell-depleted T cells, or PBMCs. Samples were obtained from the ongoing ImmuneRACE study (first 160 participants) and from 1,254 subjects provided by 6 global collaborators. The repertoires were made available in a free public database intended to serve as a resource for research on the immune response to SARS-CoV-2. Where available, HLA class I and class II types were obtained from metadata supplied by the sample provider rather than from assay-based typing. Deeply sampled blood TCRbeta repertoires from subjects exposed to, actively infected with, or recovered from COVID-19 were included in the dataset. The sample metadata nearly always contained a de-identified subject ID, COVID-19 status, age in years and sex. The research as a whole found: The quantity of clinical and demographic metadata differed by source and by participant and was supplied without curation.

Whole blood was collected in K2EDTA tubes by collaborating institutions according to the institutions' own protocols. For TCRbeta analysis, collaborators shipped samples as frozen whole blood, isolated PBMCs, or DNA extracted from either of those sample types. With regard to this clone: It lacks a known antigen. One base away there is no much larger clone; base qualities are not given.

TCRbeta CDR3 regions were amplified from genomic DNA by means of the immunoSEQ Assay, a bias-controlled multiplex PCR. The published analysis was carried out like this. Nucleated cell counts per sample were estimated from amplification of reference gene primers within the assay. Sequence reads were collapsed and filtered to measure the absolute abundance of every unique TCRbeta CDR3 rearrangement. For each sample, productive Simpson clonality was calculated as the square root of Simpson's diversity index over productive rearrangements. Drawn from immuneACCESS, this table holds only the in-frame rearrangements with V and J called that TCRdb kept. Clones are partly lost; checked studies trace under half to an unresolved V gene and leave the rest unexplained. That table supplies the V and J calls and clone size; D and trimming were determined from the DNA. The sample table shows about half a million clones, and approximately 85% are seen once. The ten largest clones add up to 3.2% of the sample.

Input material: peripheral blood. This clonotype was obtained from a human donor in a cohort sampled during active COVID-19.

CDR3 region: CASSSGGTEAFF. The DNA sequence reads TGTGCCAGCAGTTCCGGGGGCACTGAAGCTTTCTTT. The receptor chain draws on TRBV12-3 or TRBV12-4 and TRBJ1-1; the D segment could be TRBD1, given 5 matching bases. Measured from the cysteine to the phenylalanine, the CDR3 is 12 residues long. Kept here is only the CDR3 DNA, which spans 36 bases and is read in frame from base 1. V is clipped by 4 bases and J by 4 bases, and the sequence between their germline boundaries is 7 bases long.